This record concerns one T cell receptor beta chain sequence. Its binding antigen is unknown. No much larger clonotype is one base removed from it; base qualities were not supplied. TCRbeta CDR3 regions were amplified from genomic DNA by means of the immunoSEQ Assay, a bias-controlled multiplex PCR. Turning to the authors' computational methods: Within the assay, amplification of reference gene primers was used to estimate how many nucleated cells each sample contained. To quantify the absolute abundance of each unique TCRbeta CDR3 rearrangement, sequence reads were collapsed and filtered. For each sample, productive Simpson clonality was calculated by taking the square root of Simpson's diversity index across productive rearrangements. The table was pulled from immuneACCESS by TCRdb, which kept in-frame rearrangements only. Such tables lose some clones; where checked, under half of the loss comes from unresolved V genes, and the rest has no known cause. The DNA was the basis for D and trimming; V, J and clone size are from that table. The sample includes 45,000 to 65,000 clones, with around 87% observed a single time. The ten largest clones take up around 9.1% of the sample.

The source of the sample is a study of blood T cell repertoires in COVID-19 (dated by TCRdb to the early 2020s). Looking at the study overall: The collaborator samples originated in the United States, Italy and Spain and spanned the acute and convalescent phases of COVID-19. The samples were drawn from the first 160 participants of the ongoing ImmuneRACE study and from over a thousand subjects provided by 6 global collaborators. The repertoires were released in a freely available public database meant as a resource for research on the immune response to SARS-CoV-2. The material from the prospective study consisted of cDNA or gDNA derived from T cells, B-cell-depleted T cells, or PBMCs. The dataset comprised deeply sampled blood TCRbeta repertoires from subjects exposed to, actively infected with, or recovered from COVID-19. Nearly every sample came with metadata listing a de-identified subject ID, COVID-19 status, age in years and sex. Where HLA class I and class II types were available, the types were taken from metadata supplied by the sample provider, not from assay-based typing.

Collaborating institutions collected whole blood in K2EDTA tubes following their own protocols. For TCRbeta analysis, collaborator samples were shipped as frozen whole blood, as isolated PBMCs, or as DNA extracted from either sample type. What the work shows at the level of the full study, not this receptor alone: How much clinical and demographic metadata was included differed by source and by participant, and the metadata was provided uncurated.

Sequenced material: peripheral blood. The receptor was derived from a human donor with acute or convalescent COVID-19. The donor label of this sample is uncertain.

In nucleotide form, the sequence is TGTGCCAGTAGTATTTCTCGTCAGCCCCAGCATTTT. Its amino acids are CASSISRQPQHF. The V and J genes are TRBV19 and TRBJ1-5, with no reliable assignment of the D segment. Cut back by 3 bases and 6 bases, the V and J ends lie 6 bases apart. The germline V gene (reference sequence) gives CDR1 as LNHDA and CDR2 as SQIVND. From the cysteine up to the phenylalanine, the CDR3 has a length of 12 residues. Just CDR3 DNA is preserved here, 36 bases in frame from base 1.